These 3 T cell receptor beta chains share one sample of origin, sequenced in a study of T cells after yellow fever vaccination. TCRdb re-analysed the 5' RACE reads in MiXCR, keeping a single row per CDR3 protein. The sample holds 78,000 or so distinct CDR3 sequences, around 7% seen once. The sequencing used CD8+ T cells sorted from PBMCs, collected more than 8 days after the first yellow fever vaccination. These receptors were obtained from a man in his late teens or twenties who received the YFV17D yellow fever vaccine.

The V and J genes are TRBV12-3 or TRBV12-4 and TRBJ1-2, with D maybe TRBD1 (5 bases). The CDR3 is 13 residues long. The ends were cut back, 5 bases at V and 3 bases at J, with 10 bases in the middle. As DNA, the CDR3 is TGTGCCAGCAGTCCAGGGACGGACTATGGCTACACCTTC. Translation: CASSPGTDYGYTF.

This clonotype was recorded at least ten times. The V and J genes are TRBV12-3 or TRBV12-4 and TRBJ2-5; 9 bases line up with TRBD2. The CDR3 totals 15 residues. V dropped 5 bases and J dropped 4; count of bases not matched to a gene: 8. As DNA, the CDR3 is TGTGCCAGCAGTGCCAGCGGGGGGCCGGGAGAGACCCAGTACTTC. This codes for CASSASGGPGETQYF.

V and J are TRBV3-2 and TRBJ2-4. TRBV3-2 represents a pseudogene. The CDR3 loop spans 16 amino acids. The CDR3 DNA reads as TGTGCCAGCAGCCAAGAAGGGATAGAGGCCAAAAACATTCAGTACTTC. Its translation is CASSQEGIEAKNIQYF.